This T cell receptor beta chain was identified during a study of cytomegalovirus exposure and HLA in healthy donors (dated by TCRdb to between 2016 and 2019). Notes on the research overall: An earlier analysis of some 550 of the donors reported more than 250 Gb of sequence data and 117 million unique TCR beta sequences from about 200 million T cells. An early release covering roughly 600 HLA-typed donors comprised around 300 gigabases of sequencing data and approximately 80 million unique TCR sequences. The genetic ancestry cluster associated with self-reported Caucasian donors included over 65% of the approximately 410 genotyped donors. The study was designed to test whether signatures of past pathogen exposure could be identified by cataloging public T cell receptors. The study used immunosequencing to profile the T cell repertoires of approximately 640 subjects and linked those repertoires to cytomegalovirus serostatus. Besides the first cohort of some 670 subjects, a separate validation cohort made up of 120 or so different subjects was used. The study combined high-throughput TCR immunosequencing, statistical association of individual TCRs with disease status, and machine learning to predict cytomegalovirus infection status. In a later analysis, previously published TCR beta repertoires from several hundred donors were re-analyzed and high-resolution HLA genotyping was added so that TCR occurrence patterns could be studied. Rather than using new phenotypic data, the later analysis identified candidate immune exposures from TCR beta sequences and from how often those sequences occurred across donors. In an earlier analysis of 587 of the donors, high-throughput TCR beta sequencing was used to judge whether each TCR beta V gene segment behaved as functional or pseudogenic. Alongside the repertoire data, information on donor age, sex, ethnicity and CMV serostatus was compiled. Genome-wide SNP genotypes for about 60% of the roughly 700 donors were used in a later genetic analysis, which treated that subset as a discovery cohort. Every discovery cohort repertoire had been produced on one sequencing platform. Class I and class II HLA loci were covered by the typing at four-digit resolution. The number of typed donors differed by locus: about 620-640 for A, B, C, DRB1 and DQB1; 500 to 550 for DQA1; 606 for DPA1; and approximately 450 for DPB1. Roughly 5 DR-DQ haplotypes were handled as single units for association and clustering, since linkage in the cohort was strong. Among a few hundred genotyped donors of the cohort, an average of approximately 230,000 unique TCR beta nucleotide sequences were sequenced per donor, around 20% of them non-productive. The investigation overall reported the following: In the study, approximately 150 TCR beta chains were listed as associated with cytomegalovirus. In a later analysis, HLA-associated TCR beta chains were found to be more clonally expanded and to have lower generation probabilities than equally common non-associated chains. V-gene and J-gene trimming of TCR beta chains was associated with a missense DCLRE1C variant in a later genetic analysis, and the association was replicated in an independent cohort. Strong co-occurrence of HLA alleles, especially DR and DQ, made assigning TCR associations to individual alleles difficult. According to a later analysis, most CMV-associated TCR beta chains appeared to be HLA-restricted, and the HLA associations seemed to be driven largely by CMV exposure. Broadly in line with IMGT annotations, most TCR beta V segments showed up in productive rearrangements about 87% or about 30% of the time in an earlier analysis of around 600 of the donors. The authors suggested that the approach could potentially be extended to other disease states and immunological phenotypes. The only immune exposure information available for the cohort was CMV serostatus. Roughly uniform sequencing depth across donors was assumed in presence/absence analyses, although this assumption may not hold. In a later analysis, over 15,000 TCR beta sequences were associated with specific HLA alleles at a false discovery rate of 0.05. Most TCR sequences were observed very rarely across donors, whereas some public TCRs were present in many individuals. Some IMGT-functional V segments, including TRBV6-2 and TRBV6-3, could not be told apart with the 87-base-pair reads, so those segments were excluded. A further reported finding was that TCR beta sequences accurately predicted the HLA-A and HLA-B alleles for most subjects in the first cohort. Because counts were too low, seventeen rarely observed V segments, including chromosome 9 orphons, were left out of the earlier analysis of roughly 600 of the donors. According to a later analysis, parvovirus B19, influenza, CMV and Epstein-Barr virus appeared linked to several top co-occurrence clusters. A group of highly shared sequence variants was considered likely to be a technical artifact of the sequencing pipeline. According to a later analysis, TCR association rates differed among HLA loci, with DRB1 alleles showing the most associated TCRs and HLA-C alleles showing the fewest. A few of the identified cytomegalovirus-associated TCR beta chains were confirmed in vitro to be specific for cytomegalovirus antigens. In this cohort, only TCR beta chains were sequenced, and detectable features were limited by the absence of alpha or paired-chain data. HLA typing was unavailable for some donors at each locus, so association tests used only the typed subset. Correlated functional status among segregating V segments might be attributable to linkage disequilibrium, but an unknown experimental factor could not be ruled out. In both the original and validation cohorts, the classifier was reported to diagnose cytomegalovirus status with high specificity and sensitivity. According to a later genetic analysis, donors in an Asian-associated ancestry cluster had fewer N-insertions in productive TCRs than the roughly 700-donor mean.

The germline V gene (reference sequence) provides CDR1 MNHNY and CDR2 SVGAGI. The V end loses 0 bases and the J end loses 3 bases, and a stretch of 11 bases separates them. Including cysteine and phenylalanine, the CDR3 has 15 amino acids. Just CDR3 DNA is preserved here, 45 bases in frame from base 1. The cohort was made up of approximately 670 healthy bone marrow donors. At the time of sampling, every cohort member was nominally healthy, though immune exposures that went unrecorded were likely present. The donor was CMV seropositive and was included in the group of almost 300 seropositive cohort members. Every donor gave a peripheral blood sample, and the peripheral blood mononuclear cells from that sample were used for TCR beta sequencing. The Qiagen DNeasy Blood Extraction Kit was used to extract genomic DNA from the blood cell samples. To prepare the library, the immunoSEQ multiplex PCR assay was applied. For the multiplex PCR, a mixture combining 60 forward primers for TCR Vbeta segments and 13 reverse primers for TCR Jbeta segments was used. Amplification of the CDR3 region of rearranged TCR beta genes was performed with a multiplex PCR assay on genomic DNA. The Illumina HiSeq System was used to sequence the amplified TCR beta libraries as 87-base-pair reads. As for how the authors treated the data: Across the roughly 670 repertoires, a later analysis counted 80 million or so unique TCR beta chains, 9 million to 14 million of which were shared by at least two donors. Raw reads were error-corrected and collapsed into unique sequences with a nearest-neighbor algorithm that merged closely related sequences to remove PCR and sequencing errors. To assign V, D and J gene segments, CDR3 sequences were aligned to IMGT reference sequences. Each retained sequence needed at least a six-nucleotide match to both a V gene segment and a J gene segment. A rearrangement was called productive if the CDR3 had no stop codons and remained in frame with V and J, and every other rearrangement was called non-productive. Following IMGT convention, CDR3 was defined as the stretch from the second conserved V-encoded cysteine up to the conserved J-encoded phenylalanine. The earlier analysis of about 560 of the donors excluded any sequence lacking an unambiguous match to a single V gene segment. In an earlier analysis of approximately 590 of the donors, a V segment was called functional when productive rearrangements were above 56.7%, and segregating when the standard deviation between donors exceeded 5%. A statistical classification framework was built for diagnosing cytomegalovirus status from the catalog of TCR beta chain sequences. A later analysis assigned V and J genes by comparing TCR nucleotide sequences with IMGT/GENE-DB human TR gene sequences. Using the TCRdist pipeline, a later analysis assigned CDR3 sequences along with most-parsimonious VDJ recombination scenarios. In a later analysis, every TCR beta chain was defined by the combination of its CDR3 amino acid sequence and its V-gene family, and reads without a unique V-gene family were dropped. As a way to deal with suspected cross-contamination and a sequencing artifact, a later analysis dropped 450 to 600 nucleotide sequences that were highly shared and had low generation probability. A later analysis calculated a clonal expansion index for each public chain from normalized within-repertoire ranks of inferred template counts. In a later analysis, generation probabilities were computed with a VDJ recombination model fitted to out-of-frame rearrangements, and the resulting probabilities were checked against IGoR. Hypergeometric tests were used in a later analysis to score TCR-TCR, TCR-HLA and TCR-CMV co-occurrence, with a repertoire-size bias correction applied to the TCR pairs. False discovery rates were estimated in a later analysis by permuting HLA or CMV assignments 20 times. In a later analysis, co-occurring TCRs were grouped using DBSCAN, with TCRdist sequence similarity added in when clustering inside HLA-allele-positive subsets. Co-occurrence clustering excluded repertoires with fewer than 30,000 or more than 120,000 public chains, plus five with anomalous nucleotide sharing. TCRdb obtained this table from immuneACCESS and retained in-frame rearrangements with V and J assigned. These tables miss some clones; where compared with another copy, unresolved V genes account for less than half of the shortfall, and the remainder is unexplained. V, J and clone size reflect that table, while D and trimming were determined from the DNA. In this sample the table shows 90,000 to 150,000 clones, approximately 8% of which occur a single time. The ten most abundant clones make up 5% to 6.5% of the sample.

With regard to this clone: Its antigen is still unknown. The input lacks base qualities; no much larger clone sits a single base away.

The chain is assembled from TRBV6-6 and TRBJ1-2; too little of a D gene remains to name it. The receptor comes from a woman in her forties in good health and CMV-seropositive. Sequences were obtained from PBMCs. CDR3 loop: CASSYSADWDYGYTF. The nucleotide sequence reads TGTGCCAGCAGTTACTCAGCTGACTGGGACTATGGCTACACCTTC.